The 6 T cell receptor beta chains below all came from one sample that was sequenced in a study of CD8 T cells in Susac syndrome. With random hexamers, reverse transcription was performed on about 0.5 to 1 ug of RNA. MiXCR was run by TCRdb on the immunoSEQ multiplex PCR reads, yielding one entry per CDR3 protein. Counted here are 150,000 to 200,000 distinct CDR3 sequences, approximately 93% occurring once; the ten biggest clones make up over 0.08%. What was sequenced was CD4+ T cells from PBMCs. These receptors were collected from a human donor with multiple sclerosis.

The chain has TRBV28 and TRBJ2-2, with 10 bases identical to TRBD2. Germline-derived CDR1 and CDR2 are MDHEN and SYDVKM. This CDR3 is 20 amino acids long. Losses at the gene ends were 6 bases for V and 7 bases for J; bases not matched to a gene: 23. As DNA, the CDR3 is TGTGCCAGCAGCCTAAGTTTTATAAGGCTAGCGGGAGTATCGCACGGGGAGCTGTTTTTT. Translated: CASSLSFIRLAGVSHGELFF. Variable domain in full (rest from reference TRBV28 and TRBJ2-2): DVKVTQSSRYLVKRTGEKVFLECVQDMDHENMFWYRQDPGLGLRLIYFSYDVKMKEKGDIPEGYSVSREKKERFSLILESASTNQTSMYLCASSLSFIRLAGVSHGELFFGEGSRLTVL.

The chain links TRBV4-2 to TRBJ1-2, with D possibly TRBD1 on 5 matching bases. This CDR3 spans 15 amino acids. Trimming removed 4 bases at V and 4 bases at J, with 16 bases between. Germline V gene data show CDR1 as LGHNA and CDR2 as YNFKEQ. The CDR3 protein is CASSRGQGTLYGYTF. CDR3 nucleotide sequence: TGTGCCAGCAGCCGAGGGCAAGGGACCCTCTATGGCTACACCTTC.

CDR3 in amino acids: CASRKGTGELFF. As DNA, the CDR3 is TGCGCCAGCAGGAAGGGTACCGGGGAGCTGTTTTTT. The chain combines TRBV5-1 with TRBJ2-2; D unclear. V was cut by 5 bases and J by 5 bases, with 7 bases left in between. CDR1 and CDR2 (germline): SGHRS, YFSETQ. The CDR3 sequence is 12 residues long.

This clonotype appeared a single time. CDR3 sequence reads: CASGRQETYGYTF. The CDR3, as DNA: TGTGCCAGCGGTAGACAGGAGACCTATGGCTACACCTTC. The chain couples TRBV2 to TRBJ1-2; a possible D gene is TRBD1 (6 bases). This CDR3 contains 13 residues. Germline-derived CDR1 and CDR2 are SNHLY and FYNNEI. The V end was cut by 8 bases, the J end by 4 bases, with 14 bases between.

The V and J genes are TRBV2 and TRBJ2-2, with D uncertain. The CDR3 runs to 13 residues. The V end was cut by 8 bases, the J end by 10 bases, with 17 bases between. Germline values: CDR1 SNHLY, CDR2 FYNNEI. As DNA, the CDR3 is TGTGCCAGCGTAGGCCAAGCTTTTATGGAGCTGTTTTTT. This codes for CASVGQAFMELFF.

The chain joins TRBV18 to TRBJ2-1, with 15 bases matching TRBD2. In germline, CDR1 is KGHSH, CDR2 LQKENI. This CDR3 comprises 16 residues. V lost 0 bases, J lost 8 bases, and 2 bases stayed unmatched. The CDR3 loop is CASSPPGLAGGDEQFF. The CDR3 DNA sequence: TGTGCCAGCTCACCACCTGGACTAGCGGGGGGGGATGAGCAGTTCTTC.